Presented here are 2 T cell receptor beta chains from one specimen sequenced in a study of regulatory T cells in long-lasting Graves disease. Arm-PCR of CDR3 regions and iRepertoire HTBI primers were the basis on which TCR beta libraries were built. A single record per CDR3 protein comes from TCRdb applying MiXCR to the multiplex PCR reads. The sample lists approximately 440,000 distinct CDR3 sequences, roughly a quarter occurring once. Time point in this sample: persistent/refractory GD, antithyroid drugs over 5 years with positive TRAb. The TCR library used RNA extracted from PBMCs. Specimen: peripheral blood mononuclear cells (PBMCs), collected when the disease was refractory, from a patient treated with antithyroid drugs. These receptors all come from a female donor with Graves disease.

The genes are TRBV20-1 and TRBJ2-7; 8 bases are a match to TRBD1. CDR1 DFQATT and CDR2 SNEGSKA come from the germline V gene (reference sequence). V trimming: 5 bases; J trimming: 4 bases; junction bases outside the gene matches: 10. There are 14 residues in the CDR3. DNA for the CDR3: TGCAGTGCTGAGGACAGGCAGGGGGCTTACGAGCAGTACTTC. It yields the protein CSAEDRQGAYEQYF.

This clonotype was recorded at least ten times. The chain employs TRBV15 and TRBJ2-7, with 7 bases aligning to TRBD1. V was clipped by 7 bases and J by 0 bases; unmatched bases: 3. CDR1 is LNHNV, CDR2 YYDKDF, per germline (reference sequence). The CDR3 is 13 amino acids. In DNA, the CDR3 is TGTGCCACCAAACGGGACAGCTCCTACGAGCAGTACTTC. Translation gives CATKRDSSYEQYF.